Sequencing of this TCR beta chain was carried out in a study of blood T cell repertoires in COVID-19. Method: immunoSEQ multiplex PCR; TCRdb's copy keeps in-frame clones and lacks some. The sample contains about 670,000 clones, more than 80% of which appear only once. The origin of this receptor is a woman aged 18 to 35 with acute or convalescent COVID-19. Sequencing used peripheral blood.

The CDR3 DNA reads TGTGCCAGCTCACCCTGGGGGGTGGAAAAACTGTTTTTT. Protein product: CASSPWGVEKLFF. The chain is built from TRBV18 and TRBJ1-4; D might be TRBD1 (5 bases). The CDR3 has 13 amino acids. The germline gives CDR1 KGHSH, CDR2 LQKENI. Trimming took off 3 bases at V and 8 bases at J, with 10 bases between the two ends.